These 18 T cell receptor beta chains originate from one sample sequenced in a study of T cells in localized non-small cell lung cancer. TCRdb's copy holds only in-frame clones and misses some; the assay was immunoSEQ multiplex PCR. The sample records over 45,000 clones, about 90% being singletons. Sequencing used peripheral blood, obtained before any cancer treatment. The receptors originated from a man aged 40 to 75 with stage I squamous cell lung carcinoma.

This clone appeared a few times. The V gene is TRBV15, the J gene TRBJ1-1; D is possibly TRBD1 (5 bases). Germline CDR1 reads LNHNV; CDR2 reads YYDKDF (reference sequence). Trimming shortened V by 1 base and J by 2 bases, and 11 bases separated the two germline ends. The CDR3 is 15 residues long. CDR3 sequence (DNA): TGTGCCACCAGCAGAGGGGGTGGGGGAAACACTGAAGCTTTCTTT. Amino acids: CATSRGGGGNTEAFF.

The chain carries TRBV6-1 and TRBJ2-2; D may be TRBD1 (7 bases). This CDR3 spans 14 amino acids. Deletions cut 7 bases from V and 6 bases from J, with 15 bases between. CDR1 and CDR2 from the germline V gene are MNHNS and SASEGT. The CDR3: CASISRGDSGELFF. The CDR3 DNA is TGTGCCAGCATCTCCAGGGGGGATTCCGGGGAGCTGTTTTTT.

The chain joins TRBV6-1 to TRBJ1-2; D gene uncertain. V shed 4 bases and J shed 5 bases, with 11 bases lying between them. There are 13 residues in the CDR3. The germline CDR1 and CDR2 sequences are MNHNS and SASEGT. CDR3 amino acids: CASSAGIGYGYTF. DNA for the CDR3: TGTGCCAGCAGTGCCGGCATCGGGTATGGCTACACCTTC.

J is TRBJ2-7 and V is TRBV5-1; D not resolved. Germline V CDR1 and CDR2: SGHRS, YFSETQ. V was pared by 3 bases and J by 2 bases, with 15 bases between. This CDR3 contains 15 residues. As DNA, the CDR3 is TGCGCCAGCAGCTCCTTCCTCGACGGAACCTACGAGCAGTACTTC. Residues: CASSSFLDGTYEQYF.

The J gene is TRBJ2-3, the V gene TRBV18; D is uncertain. Germline CDR1 reads KGHSH; CDR2 reads LQKENI. CDR3 length: 15 amino acids. Trimming shortened V by 3 bases and J by 8 bases, and 18 bases separated the two germline ends. DNA for the CDR3: TGTGCCAGCTCACCCTCGGAGCTGCCGTTGGGTACGCAGTATTTT. Protein sequence: CASSPSELPLGTQYF.

The chain carries TRBV6-1 and TRBJ2-6, with a weak D call TRBD2 (5 bases). The CDR3 is 18 amino acids. The V end was cut by 4 bases, the J end by 0 bases, with 16 bases between. Per the germline V gene, CDR1 is MNHNS and CDR2 is SASEGT. CDR3 region: CASSGGLLYSSGANVLTF. DNA of the CDR3: TGTGCCAGCAGTGGCGGGCTACTTTATTCCTCTGGGGCCAACGTCCTGACTTTC.

V usage is TRBV7-2 and J usage is TRBJ2-7; D ambiguous. Trimming shortened V by 2 bases and J by 3 bases, and 11 bases separated the two germline ends. This CDR3 region has 14 residues. The germline V gene encodes CDR1 SGHTA and CDR2 FQGNSA. Here the CDR3 reads CASSLNGPNYEQYF. The CDR3 coding sequence is TGTGCCAGCAGCTTAAACGGACCAAACTACGAGCAGTACTTC.

The genes are TRBV15 and TRBJ1-1; D is ambiguous. Trimming left V 1 base short and J 0 bases short, with 9 bases between. This CDR3 comprises 15 residues. The germline V gene has CDR1 LNHNV and CDR2 YYDKDF (reference sequence). The CDR3 nucleotides are TGTGCCACCAGCAGAGGAAAGGTCATGAACACTGAAGCTTTCTTT. Its protein product is CATSRGKVMNTEAFF.

This chain connects TRBV14 to TRBJ1-4, with a tentative D call TRBD1 (5 bases). From germline, CDR1 is SGHDN and CDR2 FVKESK. This CDR3 is 14 amino acids long. V was cut by 5 bases and J by 2 bases, with 9 bases left in between. In nucleotides, the CDR3 is TGTGCCAGCAGCTTAAGACAGACTAATGAAAAACTGTTTTTT. Translation gives CASSLRQTNEKLFF.

The chain carries TRBV28 and TRBJ2-5; 11 nucleotides match TRBD2. The CDR3 is 15 residues long. V was pared by 7 bases and J by 5 bases, with 9 bases of the junction left unmatched. Germline values: CDR1 MDHEN, CDR2 SYDVKM. In DNA form, the CDR3 reads TGTGCCAGCACCTCTCTAGCGGGAGGAGGGGAGACCCAGTACTTC. Translating gives CASTSLAGGGETQYF.

The V gene is TRBV6-6, the J gene TRBJ2-7; 11 nucleotides match TRBD1. Looked up from germline, CDR1 is MNHNY and CDR2 is SVGAGI (reference sequence). The trim removed 10 bases at V and 3 bases at J, leaving 2 bases unmatched. The CDR3 is 12 amino acids. The CDR3 loop is CATGTGGYEQYF. The CDR3, as DNA: TGTGCCACAGGGACAGGGGGCTACGAGCAGTACTTC.

V usage is TRBV27 and J usage is TRBJ2-1, with 11 nucleotides matching TRBD2. This CDR3 comprises 18 residues. Germline CDR1 MNHEY, CDR2 SMNVEV (reference sequence). V lost 2 bases to trimming and J lost 6 bases; unmatched junction nucleotides: 12. The CDR3 nucleotides are TGTGCCAGCAGTTTAGGGCTAGCGGGAGGAATCTGGGGCAATGAGCAGTTCTTC. It specifies CASSLGLAGGIWGNEQFF.

The chain couples TRBV7-3 to TRBJ2-6; D is unresolved. V was shortened by 5 bases and J by 0 bases, with 20 bases between the two germline ends. The CDR3 runs 19 residues. The V gene's germline CDR1 is SGHTA and CDR2 FQGTGA. The CDR3 reads CASSPTPGLHTSGANVLTF. The CDR3, as DNA: TGTGCCAGCAGCCCTACCCCTGGGCTCCACACCTCTGGGGCCAACGTCCTGACTTTC.

This clone has only one observation. Relative to the germline gene, one junction end is altered; a read error may explain this. CDR3 region: CVWSVPGGYETQYF. The DNA for the CDR3 is TGTGTCTGGAGTGTACCAGGGGGCTATGAGACCCAGTACTTC. This sequence joins TRBV30 and TRBJ2-5; 8 bases line up with TRBD1. Germline lookup yields CDR1 GTSNPN and CDR2 SVGIG (reference sequence). The CDR3 loop spans 14 amino acids.

The V gene is TRBV4-3, the J gene TRBJ1-5; 10 bases fit TRBD1. CDR3 length: 16 amino acids. Trimming took 5 bases from V and 2 from J; bases not matched to a gene: 6. Germline V gene sequence: CDR1 LGHNA, CDR2 YSLEER. The CDR3 region is CASSEGTGDGNQPQHF. CDR3 nucleotide sequence: TGCGCCAGCAGCGAAGGGACAGGGGATGGCAATCAGCCCCAGCATTTT.

This clone was seen more than once but under ten times. V usage is TRBV4-1 and J usage is TRBJ1-1; maybe TRBD1 (6 bases). This CDR3 has 13 amino acids. Trimming removed 5 bases at V and 4 bases at J, with 11 bases between. The germline V gene has CDR1 MGHRA and CDR2 YSYEKL. The CDR3 bases are TGCGCCAGCAGCTTTCAGGGGCCCACTGAAGCTTTCTTT. Its translation: CASSFQGPTEAFF.

The CDR3 DNA follows: TGTGCCAGCAGACGGGCCGCCCCGGAGACCCAGTACTTC. This gives the protein CASRRAAPETQYF. The chain links TRBV27 to TRBJ2-5; D is ambiguous. The CDR3 loop spans 13 amino acids. CDR1 is MNHEY and CDR2 is SMNVEV in the germline V gene (reference sequence). Trimming stripped 6 bases from V and 5 bases from J, with 13 bases between.

This clone showed up just a few times. This chain links TRBV28 with TRBJ1-1; tentative D call: TRBD1 (5 bases). CDR1 MDHEN and CDR2 SYDVKM come from the germline V gene. This CDR3 is built from 13 residues. The CDR3 DNA reads as TGTCAAGTCCTCGGGTTGGGGGACACTGAAGCTTTCTTT. Its protein product is CQVLGLGDTEAFF.